Sequencing of this T cell receptor beta chain was carried out in a study of shared clonotypes between healthy human individuals. CD45RO-negative cells were positively selected for CCR7, leaving out terminally differentiated effector memory CD45RA+ cells. The genomic DNA of each subset was split evenly across several immunoSEQ plates. Measured with immunoSEQ multiplex PCR; TCRdb has only the in-frame clones, and not every one. The data contain about 700,000 clones, about 91% of them seen just once; the ten biggest clones take up 24%. The V gene end was trimmed by 2 bases and the J gene end by 7 bases; junction bases not matched to a gene: 11. The CDR3 loop spans 16 amino acids. Per germline, CDR1 SGHDT and CDR2 YYEEEE.

This sequence was found in a man aged 30 to 45 in good health. The sequenced sample was naive CD8+ T cells sorted from blood. The chain recombines TRBV5-6 with TRBJ2-5; 10 nucleotides agree with TRBD2. CDR3 in amino acids: CASSFAVAGGIGTQYF. The CDR3 DNA reads TGTGCCAGCAGCTTCGCTGTAGCGGGAGGTATTGGGACCCAGTACTTC. Using reference TRBV5-6 and TRBJ2-5 for the parts outside the CDR3, the full variable domain is DAGVTQSPTHLIKTRGQQVTLRCSPKSGHDTVSWYQQALGQGPQFIFQYYEEEERQRGNFPDRFSGHQFPNYSSELNVNALLLGDSALYLCASSFAVAGGIGTQYFGPGTRLLVL.